One and the same sample provided the 15 T cell receptor beta chains below, sequenced in a study of T cells in Graves' hyperthyroidism and ophthalmopathy. The CDR3 regions of TCR beta were amplified from RNA transcripts. A set of HTBI primers served as the primers for a first-round RT-PCR of the TCR CDR3. TCRdb reprocessed the multiplex PCR reads with MiXCR, giving one entry per CDR3 protein. The sample lists 500,000 to 800,000 distinct CDR3 sequences; roughly 45% were seen once. Sequencing was performed on peripheral blood or thyroid tissue (not recorded which). The receptors stem from an adult man with Graves' disease, either hyperthyroidism or ophthalmopathy (not recorded which).

The chain joins TRBV20-1 to TRBJ1-5; D not certain. The CDR3 runs 13 residues. Germline-derived CDR1 and CDR2 are DFQATT and SNEGSKA (reference sequence). The V end lost 3 bases, the J end lost 5 bases, and 11 bases lay between the germline ends. Here the CDR3 reads CSASLGGDQPQHF. CDR3 nucleotide sequence: TGCAGTGCTAGTCTGGGTGGCGATCAGCCCCAGCATTTT.

This clonotype appeared many times. The gene calls are TRBV20-1 and TRBJ1-5, with 8 bases matching TRBD1. Germline values: CDR1 DFQATT, CDR2 SNEGSKA (reference sequence). J gave up 11 bases and V 6 bases, and 6 bases lay outside the gene matches. The CDR3 covers 11 residues. The CDR3 DNA reads TGCAGTGCCAGCCGACAGGGGACCCAGCATTTT. Its protein is CSASRQGTQHF.

This clonotype has a count of ten or more. V is TRBV7-9 and J is TRBJ1-1, with D hard to call. This CDR3 has 14 amino acids. Deletions cut 0 bases from V and 6 bases from J, with 11 bases between. Per germline, CDR1 SEHNR and CDR2 FQNEAQ (reference sequence). The CDR3 reads CASSLAGRTPEAFF. The DNA for the CDR3 is TGTGCCAGCAGCTTAGCTGGCCGGACCCCTGAAGCTTTCTTT.

The chain links TRBV11-2 to TRBJ2-3, with TRBD2 matching over 8 bases. Trimming cost V 1 base and J 5 bases; bases outside gene matches: 5. CDR3 size: 15 residues. The germline gives CDR1 SGHAT, CDR2 FQNNGV. The CDR3 sequence: CASSLVGLAGDTQYF. In DNA form, the CDR3 reads TGTGCCAGCAGCTTAGTTGGGCTAGCGGGAGATACGCAGTATTTT.

V gene TRBV7-2 combines with J gene TRBJ2-3; D ambiguous. CDR1 and CDR2 (germline): SGHTA, FQGNSA. V lost 0 bases to trimming and J lost 6 bases, with 4 bases between them. This CDR3 is built from 12 residues. The CDR3 nucleotides are TGTGCCAGCAGCTTAGCTTCGGATACGCAGTATTTT. It is translated as CASSLASDTQYF.

This chain uses TRBV25-1 with TRBJ2-5; 9 bases fit TRBD1. CDR1 is MGHDK and CDR2 is SYGVNS in the germline V gene. CDR3 length: 17 amino acids. Trimming cost V 3 bases and J 1 base; bases outside gene matches: 9. The chain's CDR3 is CASSDSGQGSGQETQYF. The CDR3 coding sequence is TGTGCCAGCAGTGATTCGGGACAGGGCAGCGGCCAAGAGACCCAGTACTTC.

Ten or more counts support this clonotype. V and J are TRBV9 and TRBJ1-2, with 7 bases that match TRBD1. The V segment lost 3 bases and the J segment 3 bases; nucleotides outside the gene matches: 2. From germline, CDR1 is SGDLS and CDR2 YYNGEE. The CDR3 has 13 amino acids. CDR3 region: CASSGGTDYGYTF. The CDR3 region has the DNA TGTGCCAGCAGCGGAGGGACAGACTATGGCTACACCTTC.

The CDR3 protein is CSVGWGTDTQYF. As DNA, the CDR3 is TGCAGCGTTGGTTGGGGCACAGATACGCAGTATTTT. The genes are TRBV29-1 and TRBJ2-3; D gene ambiguous. Trimming cost V 4 bases and J 1 base, with 6 bases left between them. The CDR3 has 12 residues. Per germline, CDR1 SQVTM and CDR2 ANQGSEA.

As for this clonotype: One junction end disagrees with the germline gene, perhaps due to a read error. The J gene is TRBJ2-7, the V gene TRBV15; D gene ambiguous. Germline loops: CDR1 LNHNV, CDR2 YYDKDF (reference sequence). This CDR3 comprises 15 residues. DNA of the CDR3: TGTGCCACCAGCAGAGATTACTCCTCTTCCTACGGGCAGTACTTC. This encodes CATSRDYSSSYGQYF.

This sequence joins TRBV10-1 and TRBJ2-7; TRBD1 matches 9 bases. Germline CDR1 and CDR2: WNHNN and SYGVQD (reference sequence). V lost 3 bases to trimming and J lost 6 bases; unmatched junction nucleotides: 9. The CDR3 runs 15 residues. The CDR3 region has the DNA TGCGCCAGCAGTGATCAGGGACAGGGATTCAGCGAGCAGTACTTC. It translates to CASSDQGQGFSEQYF.

The V call is TRBV2, the J call TRBJ1-5; D perhaps matches TRBD1 (5 bases). This CDR3 is 13 amino acids long. Germline loops: CDR1 SNHLY, CDR2 FYNNEI. The germline V and J ends were trimmed by 6 bases and 11 bases, with 17 bases remaining between them. The CDR3 DNA follows: TGTGCCAGCAGCATAGCGGGGACCGAGACCCAGCATTTT. Translation: CASSIAGTETQHF.

This clonotype occurred a few times. The CDR3 here is CATSDLASGSLSPGELFF. CDR3 bases: TGTGCCACCAGTGATTTAGCTAGCGGGAGCCTCAGCCCCGGGGAGCTGTTTTTT. The gene calls are TRBV24-1 and TRBJ2-2; 10 bases map to TRBD2. V lost 1 base and J lost 6; bases outside the gene matches: 10. CDR1 is KGHDR and CDR2 is SFDVKD in the germline V gene. This CDR3 is 18 amino acids long.

This clonotype was recorded at least ten times. The chain carries TRBV25-1 and TRBJ1-4, with D possibly being TRBD1 (5 bases). Germline CDR1 MGHDK, CDR2 SYGVNS. The CDR3 contains 16 residues. The V end lost 1 base, the J end lost 8 bases, and 17 bases lay between the germline ends. CDR3 sequence: CASSEFSEGYWEKLFF. The CDR3 nucleotides read TGTGCCAGCAGTGAATTTTCGGAGGGGTATTGGGAAAAACTGTTTTTT.

As regards this clonotype: One end of the junction varies from germline; a read error may be responsible. The rearrangement joins TRBV7-9 to TRBJ2-2; TRBD2 might be the D (5 bases). Germline CDR1 SEHNR, CDR2 FQNEAQ (reference sequence). CDR3 length: 15 amino acids. Here the CDR3 reads CASSLPRSNTGELSF. The CDR3 bases are TGTGCCAGCAGCTTGCCCAGGTCGAACACCGGGGAGCTGTCTTTT. The whole variable domain, remainder taken from reference TRBV7-9 and TRBJ2-2, is DTGVSQNPRHKITKRGQNVTFRCDPISEHNRLYWYRQTLGQGPEFLTYFQNEAQLEKSRLLSDRFSAERPKGSFSTLEIQRTEQGDSAMYLCASSLPRSNTGELSFGEGSRLTVL.

The rearrangement joins TRBV7-6 to TRBJ2-7, with a weak D call TRBD2 (5 bases). This CDR3 is built from 14 residues. Germline-derived CDR1 and CDR2 are SGHVS and FNYEAQ. V lost 1 base and J lost 5, with 12 bases in between. The CDR3 here is CASSLGEGTDEQYF. In DNA form, the CDR3 reads TGTGCCAGCAGCTTAGGCGAGGGCACCGACGAGCAGTACTTC. The full variable domain, rest sourced from reference TRBV7-6 and TRBJ2-7, is GAGVSQSPRYKVTKRGQDVALRCDPISGHVSLYWYRQALGQGPEFLTYFNYEAQQDKSGLPNDRFSAERPEGSISTLTIQRTEQRDSAMYRCASSLGEGTDEQYFGPGTRLTVT.